Below are 20 T cell receptor beta chains sequenced from a single sample in a study of cytomegalovirus exposure and HLA in healthy donors. Sequencing used immunoSEQ multiplex PCR; TCRdb keeps in-frame clones, though not all of them. Of around 52,000 clones in the sample, roughly 85% were seen once. The sequenced sample was PBMCs. Receptor source: a woman between 25 and 40 years old in good health and CMV-seronegative.

J is TRBJ1-2 and V is TRBV7-3, with D perhaps matching TRBD1 (6 bases). This CDR3 has 15 residues. V lost 5 bases and J 2 bases, leaving 15 bases between the germline ends. The germline V gene has CDR1 SGHTA and CDR2 FQGTGA. DNA for the CDR3: TGTGCCAGCAGCCCCAGCGGGGGCTTGAACTATGGCTACACCTTC. It codes for CASSPSGGLNYGYTF.

This clone has just a few counts. The rearrangement joins TRBV10-3 to TRBJ1-2, with 8 bases aligning to TRBD1. This CDR3 has 16 amino acids. Losses at the gene ends were 4 bases for V and 2 bases for J; bases not matched to a gene: 9. Germline loops: CDR1 ENHRY, CDR2 SYGVKD. The CDR3 DNA sequence: TGTGCCATCAGTGTCGGGCAGGGGGCTTTGAACTATGGCTACACCTTC. Translated, it gives CAISVGQGALNYGYTF.

A single count supports this clone. The V and J genes are TRBV5-8 and TRBJ2-1, with unresolved D. The V end was cut by 0 bases, the J end by 6 bases, with 10 bases between. The CDR3 consists of 14 residues. CDR1 and CDR2 from the germline V gene are SGHTS and YDEGEE. In DNA, the CDR3 is TGTGCCAGCAGCTTGGAGTGGCAGTCCAATGAGCAGTTCTTC. Its protein is CASSLEWQSNEQFF.

The gene calls are TRBV13 and TRBJ2-7; tentatively, D is TRBD1 (5 bases). CDR1 PRHDT and CDR2 FYEKMQ come from the germline V gene (reference sequence). Trimming removed 1 base from V and 0 bases from J, with 10 bases in between. The CDR3 runs 15 residues. In nucleotides, the CDR3 is TGTGCCAGCAGCTTAGCATCCAGGGACTCCTACGAGCAGTACTTC. This gives the protein CASSLASRDSYEQYF.

The chain combines TRBV28 with TRBJ2-7; D may be TRBD1 (5 bases). CDR1 is MDHEN, CDR2 SYDVKM, per germline. V was clipped by 3 bases and J by 2 bases, with 8 bases between them. The CDR3 is made up of 13 amino acids. CDR3 region: CASSFMGPYEQYF. CDR3 DNA sequence: TGTGCCAGCAGTTTCATGGGGCCCTACGAGCAGTACTTC.

This chain joins TRBV6-5 and TRBJ2-7; 8 bases fit TRBD2. The junction had 7 bases not matched to a gene; V was cut back by 3 bases and J by 6 bases. The length of the CDR3 is 14 residues. From germline, CDR1 is MNHEY and CDR2 SVGAGI. CDR3 protein: CASSYTGGPFEQYF. The CDR3 region has the DNA TGTGCCAGCAGTTATACGGGAGGGCCATTCGAGCAGTACTTC.

The rearrangement links TRBV15 to TRBJ2-1; tentatively, D is TRBD2 (5 bases). Between the trimmed V and J ends, which lost 4 bases and 4 bases, there was a span of 11 bases. CDR1 is LNHNV and CDR2 is YYDKDF in the germline V gene (reference sequence). The CDR3 sequence is 14 residues long. Here the CDR3 reads CATSKRPGYNEQFF. The DNA of the CDR3 is TGTGCCACCAGCAAAAGACCGGGATACAATGAGCAGTTCTTC.

This sequence joins TRBV5-1 and TRBJ2-7; 10 positions agree with TRBD2. CDR3 length equals 15 residues. CDR1 SGHRS and CDR2 YFSETQ come from the germline V gene. J gave up 3 bases and V 0 bases, and 3 bases lay outside the gene matches. As DNA, the CDR3 is TGCGCCAGCAGCTTGGATACTAGCGGGGTCTACGAGCAGTACTTC. Translation gives CASSLDTSGVYEQYF.

This clone was picked up a small number of times. The CDR3 DNA follows: TGCGCCAGCAGCTGGGGGACAGGGGTAAGTGAAAAACTGTTTTTT. It yields the protein CASSWGTGVSEKLFF. V usage is TRBV5-1 and J usage is TRBJ1-4; 10 nucleotides agree with TRBD1. From germline, CDR1 is SGHRS and CDR2 YFSETQ. The CDR3 loop spans 15 amino acids. J gave up 7 bases and V 3 bases, and 6 bases lay outside the gene matches. The full variable domain, with the rest looked up from reference TRBV5-1 and TRBJ1-4, is KAGVTQTPRYLIKTRGQQVTLSCSPISGHRSVSWYQQTPGQGLQFLFEYFSETQRNKGNFPGRFSGRQFSNSRSEMNVSTLELGDSALYLCASSWGTGVSEKLFFGSGTQLSVL.

The sample holds one count of this clone. The chain carries TRBV27 and TRBJ2-7; possibly TRBD2 for D (6 bases). Deletions cut 6 bases from V and 4 bases from J, with 16 bases between. The germline CDR1 and CDR2 sequences are MNHEY and SMNVEV (reference sequence). The CDR3 length is 14 residues. CDR3 protein: CASSPRDSVYEQYF. The CDR3 DNA reads as TGTGCCAGCAGCCCGCGGGATTCGGTGTACGAGCAGTACTTC.

This clone was counted once. The chain is built from TRBV6-5 and TRBJ1-5; 7 nucleotides line up with TRBD1. With 6 bases clipped from V and 6 bases from J, the junction kept 11 bases outside the gene matches. The germline V gene has CDR1 MNHEY and CDR2 SVGAGI. CDR3 size: 15 residues. The CDR3 protein is CASSPNPGGTQPQHF. The DNA for the CDR3 is TGTGCCAGCAGCCCTAATCCAGGGGGAACTCAGCCCCAGCATTTT.

The J gene is TRBJ2-3, the V gene TRBV4-3, with 13 bases that match TRBD2. This CDR3 is built from 20 residues. Germline trimming cut 0 bases from V and 0 bases from J; bases unmatched to any gene: 9. CDR1 and CDR2 (germline): LGHNA, YSLEER. CDR3 protein: CASSQDRTSGSSPSTDTQYF. The CDR3 coding sequence is TGCGCCAGCAGCCAAGATAGGACTAGCGGGAGTTCCCCTAGCACAGATACGCAGTATTTT.

The chain employs TRBV13 and TRBJ2-7, with D possibly matching TRBD2 (6 bases). The V and J ends lost 4 bases and 2 bases respectively, with 24 bases between them. Germline CDR1 is PRHDT and CDR2 is FYEKMQ (reference sequence). This CDR3 has 18 residues. CDR3 sequence: CASSSLGRGTTGAYEQYF. In DNA form, the CDR3 reads TGTGCCAGCAGCTCCCTCGGGCGTGGTACGACGGGGGCCTACGAGCAGTACTTC.

The rearrangement uses TRBV7-2 and TRBJ2-7, with D maybe TRBD1 (6 bases). Germline lookup yields CDR1 SGHTA and CDR2 FQGNSA. V lost 1 base and J 2 bases, leaving 6 bases between the germline ends. This CDR3 has 13 amino acids. CDR3 in DNA: TGTGCCAGCAGCTTAGGGGACACCTACGAGCAGTACTTC. Its protein product is CASSLGDTYEQYF.

J is TRBJ2-7 and V is TRBV7-6; D is uncertain. The germline V and J ends were trimmed by 0 bases and 0 bases, with 9 bases remaining between them. This CDR3 has 15 residues. Germline V gene sequence: CDR1 SGHVS, CDR2 FNYEAQ. The CDR3 DNA reads TGTGCCAGCAGCTTAGCCCCCGACTCCTCCTACGAGCAGTACTTC. This codes for CASSLAPDSSYEQYF.

The CDR3 DNA reads TGTGCCAGCAGCTTAGGACCAGGGGGAAACACCATATATTTT. Protein sequence: CASSLGPGGNTIYF. The chain uses TRBV11-2 and TRBJ1-3; D perhaps matches TRBD1 (5 bases). Trimming cost V 1 base and J 4 bases, with 8 bases left between them. There are 14 residues in the CDR3. CDR1 SGHAT and CDR2 FQNNGV come from the germline V gene.

This chain connects TRBV7-8 to TRBJ2-7, with 13 bases lining up with TRBD2. The V segment lost 5 bases and the J segment 5 bases; nucleotides outside the gene matches: 18. This CDR3 is 19 amino acids long. Germline assignment: CDR1 SGHVS and CDR2 FQNEAQ. The CDR3 sequence is CASSSPGQGTSGRANEQYF. CDR3 DNA sequence: TGTGCCAGCAGCAGTCCGGGACAGGGAACTAGCGGGAGGGCGAACGAGCAGTACTTC.

The chain joins TRBV5-1 to TRBJ2-6, with D tentatively TRBD1 (6 bases). V lost 4 bases and J 4 bases, leaving 15 bases between the germline ends. This CDR3 region has 16 residues. Germline V gene data show CDR1 as SGHRS and CDR2 as YFSETQ. Written as DNA, the CDR3 is TGCGCCAGCAGCATCACAGGGATGGAAGGGGCCAACGTCCTGACTTTC. Translating gives CASSITGMEGANVLTF.

The DNA for the CDR3 is TGTGCCAGCAGTGAATACTACAATCAGCCCCAGCATTTT. The encoded protein is CASSEYYNQPQHF. The J gene is TRBJ1-5, the V gene TRBV25-1, with D unresolved. This CDR3 region has 13 residues. Trimming took off 0 bases at V and 3 bases at J, with 3 bases between the two ends. The germline V gene has CDR1 MGHDK and CDR2 SYGVNS.

The genes are TRBV5-6 and TRBJ1-5; D gene ambiguous. Germline values: CDR1 SGHDT, CDR2 YYEEEE. V was shortened by 0 bases and J by 6 bases, with 10 bases between the two germline ends. The CDR3 extends over 14 amino acids. The CDR3 loop is CASSLGASRQPQHF. The CDR3, as DNA: TGTGCCAGCAGCTTGGGGGCCTCCCGTCAGCCCCAGCATTTT.